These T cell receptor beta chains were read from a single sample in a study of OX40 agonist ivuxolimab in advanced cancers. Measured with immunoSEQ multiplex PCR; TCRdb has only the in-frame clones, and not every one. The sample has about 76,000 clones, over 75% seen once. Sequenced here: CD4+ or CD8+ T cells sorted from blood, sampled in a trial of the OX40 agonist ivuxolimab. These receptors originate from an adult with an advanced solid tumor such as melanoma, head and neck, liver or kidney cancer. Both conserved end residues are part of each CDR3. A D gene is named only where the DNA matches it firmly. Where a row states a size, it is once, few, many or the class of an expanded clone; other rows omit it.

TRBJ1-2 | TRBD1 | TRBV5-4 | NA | CASSTGQGGNYGYTF | TGTGCCAGCAGCACCGGACAGGGGGGGAACTATGGCTACACCTTC
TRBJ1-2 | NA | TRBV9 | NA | CASTPYLYGYTF | TGTGCCAGTACTCCGTACCTTTATGGCTACACCTTC
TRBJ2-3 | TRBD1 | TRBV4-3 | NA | CASSQEIRAVLQGLADTQYF | TGCGCCAGCAGCCAAGAAATCCGAGCGGTCTTACAGGGGCTCGCAGATACGCAGTATTTT
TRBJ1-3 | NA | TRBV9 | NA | CASSVAPRSSGNTIYF | TGTGCCAGCAGCGTAGCCCCAAGAAGCTCTGGAAACACCATATATTTT
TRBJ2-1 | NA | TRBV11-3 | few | CASSLSPSRNEQFF | TGTGCCAGCAGCTTAAGTCCTTCGAGGAATGAGCAGTTCTTC
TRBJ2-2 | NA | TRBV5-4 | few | CASSPGVTANTGELFF | TGTGCCAGCAGCCCGGGCGTTACCGCGAACACCGGGGAGCTGTTTTTT
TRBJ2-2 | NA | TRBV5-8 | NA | CASSLAGVPGELFF | TGTGCCAGCAGCTTGGCGGGTGTACCCGGGGAGCTGTTTTTT
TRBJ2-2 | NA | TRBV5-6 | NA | CASSLLDNMEGETGELFF | TGTGCCAGCAGCTTGCTAGATAACATGGAAGGTGAAACCGGGGAGCTGTTTTTT
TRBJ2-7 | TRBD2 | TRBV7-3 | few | CASSGLAGSYEQYF | TGTGCCAGCAGTGGGCTAGCGGGCTCCTACGAGCAGTACTTC
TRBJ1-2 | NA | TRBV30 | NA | CAWSGGTNYGYTF | TGTGCCTGGAGCGGGGGGACTAACTATGGCTACACCTTC
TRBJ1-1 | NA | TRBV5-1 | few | CASSREGWGRNTEAFF | TGCGCCAGCAGCCGCGAAGGGTGGGGGCGGAACACTGAAGCTTTCTTT
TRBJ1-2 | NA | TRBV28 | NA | CASSPPGDYGYTF | TGTGCCAGCAGTCCTCCAGGGGACTATGGCTACACCTTC
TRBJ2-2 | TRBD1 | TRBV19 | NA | CASSIGTGNTGELFF | TGTGCCAGTAGCATCGGGACAGGGAACACCGGGGAGCTGTTTTTT
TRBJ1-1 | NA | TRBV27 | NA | CASRLRGNKDTEAFF | TGTGCCAGCAGGTTAAGGGGGAATAAGGACACTGAAGCTTTCTTT
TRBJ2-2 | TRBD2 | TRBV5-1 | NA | CASSLGTSGILTGELFF | TGCGCCAGCAGCTTGGGGACTAGCGGGATTCTCACCGGGGAGCTGTTTTTT
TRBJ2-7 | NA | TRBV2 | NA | CASSEQVSYEQYF | TGTGCCAGCAGTGAACAGGTCTCCTACGAGCAGTACTTC
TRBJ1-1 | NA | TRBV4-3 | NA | CASSPREHAEAFF | TGCGCCAGCAGCCCAAGGGAACATGCGGAAGCTTTCTTT
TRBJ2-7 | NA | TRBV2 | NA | CASSAQTGLGEQYF | TGTGCCAGCAGCGCCCAGACAGGTCTCGGCGAGCAGTACTTC
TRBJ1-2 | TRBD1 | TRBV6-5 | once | CASSQQGAGGYTF | TGTGCCAGCAGTCAACAGGGGGCGGGTGGCTACACCTTC
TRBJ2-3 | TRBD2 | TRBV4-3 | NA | CASSQGGTSGSYSTDTQYF | TGCGCCAGCAGCCAAGGAGGGACTAGCGGGAGCTATAGCACAGATACGCAGTATTTT
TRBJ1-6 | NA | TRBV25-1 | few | CASSAVRGQHSPLHF | TGTGCCAGCAGTGCTGTGAGGGGTCAACATTCACCCCTCCACTTT
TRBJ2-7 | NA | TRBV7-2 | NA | CASSLFGEQYF | TGTGCCAGCAGCTTATTTGGCGAGCAGTACTTC
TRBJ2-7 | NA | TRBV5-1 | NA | CASSFSGSYEQYF | TGCGCCAGCAGCTTTTCAGGGTCCTACGAGCAGTACTTC
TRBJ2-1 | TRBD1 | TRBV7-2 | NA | CASSLIGNTGGNEQFF | TGTGCCAGCAGCTTAATCGGGAATACAGGGGGAAATGAGCAGTTCTTC
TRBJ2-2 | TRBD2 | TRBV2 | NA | CASSESGGANTGELFF | TGTGCCAGCAGTGAAAGCGGGGGCGCGAACACCGGGGAGCTGTTTTTT
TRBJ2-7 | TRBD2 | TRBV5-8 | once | CASSPGLAAYEQYF | TGTGCCAGCAGCCCAGGACTAGCGGCCTACGAGCAGTACTTC
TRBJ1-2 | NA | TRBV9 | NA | CASSVDGTGNYGYTF | TGTGCCAGCAGCGTAGACGGGACGGGGAACTATGGCTACACCTTC
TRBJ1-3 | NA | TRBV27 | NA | CASSPWPALSGNTIYF | TGTGCCAGCAGCCCCTGGCCGGCCCTCTCTGGAAACACCATATATTTT
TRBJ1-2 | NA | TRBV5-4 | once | CASSSPPYGYTF | TGTGCCAGCAGCTCCCCGCCCTATGGCTACACCTTC
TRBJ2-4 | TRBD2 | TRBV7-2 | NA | CASSLAGGPGENIQYF | TGTGCCAGCAGCTTAGCGGGAGGGCCGGGGGAAAACATTCAGTACTTC
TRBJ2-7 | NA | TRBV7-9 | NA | CASSSIWGDEQYF | TGTGCCAGCAGCTCAATCTGGGGCGACGAGCAGTACTTC
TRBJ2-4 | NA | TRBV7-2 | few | CASSLSGTASGDIQYF | TGTGCCAGCAGCTTAAGTGGGACAGCAAGCGGGGACATTCAGTACTTC